This paragraph reports one T cell receptor (beta chain). V was clipped by 7 bases and J by 3 bases; unmatched bases: 2. The CDR3 has 13 amino acids. In germline, CDR1 is MNHEY, CDR2 SMNVEV (reference sequence). Measured with immunoSEQ multiplex PCR; TCRdb has only the in-frame clones, and not every one. The sample carries approximately 180,000 clones, roughly 82% recorded once. This entry belongs to a study of blood T cell repertoires in COVID-19. The chain uses TRBV27 and TRBJ1-1, with 10 bases fitting TRBD1. The sequence derives from a woman aged 70-85 years with acute or convalescent COVID-19. What was sequenced was peripheral blood. The CDR3: CASKGQGYTEAFF. Written as DNA, the CDR3 is TGTGCCAGCAAGGGACAGGGGTACACTGAAGCTTTCTTT.